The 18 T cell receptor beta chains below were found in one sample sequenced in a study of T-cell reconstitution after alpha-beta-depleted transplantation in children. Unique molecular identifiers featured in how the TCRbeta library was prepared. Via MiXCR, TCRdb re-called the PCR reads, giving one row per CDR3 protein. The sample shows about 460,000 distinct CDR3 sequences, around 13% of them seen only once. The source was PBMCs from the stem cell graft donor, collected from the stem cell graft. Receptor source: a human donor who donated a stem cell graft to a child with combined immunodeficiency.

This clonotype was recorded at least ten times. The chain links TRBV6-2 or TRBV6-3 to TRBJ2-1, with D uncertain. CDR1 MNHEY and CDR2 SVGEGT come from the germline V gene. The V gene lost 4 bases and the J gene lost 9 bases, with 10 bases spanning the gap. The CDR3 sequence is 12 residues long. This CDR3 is CASSSDISEQFF. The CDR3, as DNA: TGTGCCAGCAGTTCCGACATCTCTGAGCAGTTCTTC.

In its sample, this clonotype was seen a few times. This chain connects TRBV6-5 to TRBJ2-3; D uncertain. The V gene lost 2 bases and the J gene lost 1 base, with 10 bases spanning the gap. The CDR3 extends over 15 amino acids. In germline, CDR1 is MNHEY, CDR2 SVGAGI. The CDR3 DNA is TGTGCCAGCAGTTACGGAAGTTATCGCACAGATACGCAGTATTTT. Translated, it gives CASSYGSYRTDTQYF.

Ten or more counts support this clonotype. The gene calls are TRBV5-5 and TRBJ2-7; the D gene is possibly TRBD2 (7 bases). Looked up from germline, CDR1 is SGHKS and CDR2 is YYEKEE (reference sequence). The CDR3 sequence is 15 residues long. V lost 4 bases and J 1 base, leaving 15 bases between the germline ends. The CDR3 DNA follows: TGTGCCAGCAGCGGGAGGGGGACCGTTTCCTACGAGCAGTACTTC. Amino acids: CASSGRGTVSYEQYF.

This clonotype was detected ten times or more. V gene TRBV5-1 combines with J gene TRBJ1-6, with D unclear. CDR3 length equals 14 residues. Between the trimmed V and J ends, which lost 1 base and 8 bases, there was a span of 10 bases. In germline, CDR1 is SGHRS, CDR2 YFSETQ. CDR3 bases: TGCGCCAGCAGCTTGAACCGAATCTATTCACCCCTCCACTTT. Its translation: CASSLNRIYSPLHF. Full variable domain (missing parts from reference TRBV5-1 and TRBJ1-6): KAGVTQTPRYLIKTRGQQVTLSCSPISGHRSVSWYQQTPGQGLQFLFEYFSETQRNKGNFPGRFSGRQFSNSRSEMNVSTLELGDSALYLCASSLNRIYSPLHFGNGTRLTVT.

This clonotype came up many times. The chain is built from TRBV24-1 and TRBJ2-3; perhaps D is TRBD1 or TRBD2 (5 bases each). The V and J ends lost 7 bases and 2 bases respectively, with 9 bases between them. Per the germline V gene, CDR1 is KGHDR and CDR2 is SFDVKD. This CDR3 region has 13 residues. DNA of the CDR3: TGTGCCACCAGGGGGACGGCCACAGATACGCAGTATTTT. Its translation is CATRGTATDTQYF.

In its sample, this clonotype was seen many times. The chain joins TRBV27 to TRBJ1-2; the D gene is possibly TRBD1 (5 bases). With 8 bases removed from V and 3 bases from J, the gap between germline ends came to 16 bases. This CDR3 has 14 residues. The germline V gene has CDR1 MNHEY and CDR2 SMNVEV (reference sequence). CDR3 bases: TGTGCCAGCGGGACCCCCGGGGATCACTATGGCTACACCTTC. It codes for CASGTPGDHYGYTF.

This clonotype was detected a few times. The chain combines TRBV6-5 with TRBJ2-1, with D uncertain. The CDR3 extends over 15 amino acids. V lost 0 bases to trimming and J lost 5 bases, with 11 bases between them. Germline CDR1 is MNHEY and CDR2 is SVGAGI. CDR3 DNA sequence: TGTGCCAGCAGTTACTCTCCCCAGCCCCACAATGAGCAGTTCTTC. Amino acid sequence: CASSYSPQPHNEQFF.

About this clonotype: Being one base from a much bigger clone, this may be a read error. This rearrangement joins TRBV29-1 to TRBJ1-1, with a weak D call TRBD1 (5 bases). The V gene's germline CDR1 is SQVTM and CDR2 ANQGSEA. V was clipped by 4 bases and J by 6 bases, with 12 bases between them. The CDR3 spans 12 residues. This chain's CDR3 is CSVGEGTSEAFF. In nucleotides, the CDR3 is TGCAGCGTTGGTGAAGGGACGTCTGAAGCTTTCTTT.

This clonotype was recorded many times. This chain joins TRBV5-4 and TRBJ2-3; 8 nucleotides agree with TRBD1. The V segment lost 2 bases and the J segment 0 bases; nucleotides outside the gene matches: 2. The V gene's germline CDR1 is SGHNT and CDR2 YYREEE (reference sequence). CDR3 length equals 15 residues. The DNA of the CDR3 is TGTGCCAGCAGCTTCTGGGACAGGAGCACAGATACGCAGTATTTT. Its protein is CASSFWDRSTDTQYF.

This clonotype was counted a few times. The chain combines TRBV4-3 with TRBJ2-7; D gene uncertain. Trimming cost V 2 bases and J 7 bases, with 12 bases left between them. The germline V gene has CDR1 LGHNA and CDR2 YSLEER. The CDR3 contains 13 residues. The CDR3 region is CASSQQPMREQYF. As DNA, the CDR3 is TGCGCCAGCAGCCAACAGCCAATGAGGGAGCAGTACTTC.

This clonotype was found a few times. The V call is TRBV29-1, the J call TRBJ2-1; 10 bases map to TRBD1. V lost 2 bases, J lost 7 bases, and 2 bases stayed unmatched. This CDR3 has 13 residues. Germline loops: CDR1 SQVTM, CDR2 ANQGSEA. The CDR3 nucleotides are TGCAGCGTTGAACCGGGACAGGGGAATGAGCAGTTCTTC. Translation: CSVEPGQGNEQFF.

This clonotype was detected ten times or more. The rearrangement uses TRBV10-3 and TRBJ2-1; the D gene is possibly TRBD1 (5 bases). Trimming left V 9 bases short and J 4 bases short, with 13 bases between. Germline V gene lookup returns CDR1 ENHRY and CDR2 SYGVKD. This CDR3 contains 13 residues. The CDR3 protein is CAIGQGEYNEQFF. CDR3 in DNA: TGTGCCATTGGACAAGGGGAATACAATGAGCAGTTCTTC.

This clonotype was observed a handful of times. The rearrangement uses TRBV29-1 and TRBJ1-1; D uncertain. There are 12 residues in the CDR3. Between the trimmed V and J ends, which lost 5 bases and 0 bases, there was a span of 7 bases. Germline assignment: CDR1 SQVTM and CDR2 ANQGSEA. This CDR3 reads CSVLYMNTEAFF. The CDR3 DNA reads TGCAGCGTTCTGTACATGAACACTGAAGCTTTCTTT. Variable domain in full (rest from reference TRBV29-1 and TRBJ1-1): SAVISQKPSRDICQRGTSLTIQCQVDSQVTMMFWYRQQPGQSLTLIATANQGSEATYESGFVIDKFPISRPNLTFSTLTVSNMSPEDSSIYLCSVLYMNTEAFFGQGTRLTVV.

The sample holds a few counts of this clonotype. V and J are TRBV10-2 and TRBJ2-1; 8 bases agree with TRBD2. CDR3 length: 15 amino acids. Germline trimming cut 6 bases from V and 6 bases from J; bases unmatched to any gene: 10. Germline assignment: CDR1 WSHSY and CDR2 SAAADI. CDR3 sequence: CASSARGLASNEQFF. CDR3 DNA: TGCGCCAGCAGCGCCCGAGGACTAGCAAGCAATGAGCAGTTCTTC.

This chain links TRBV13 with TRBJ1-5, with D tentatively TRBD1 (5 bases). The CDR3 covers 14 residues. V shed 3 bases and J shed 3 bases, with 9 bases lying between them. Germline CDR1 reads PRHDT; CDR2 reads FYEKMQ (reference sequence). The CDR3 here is CASSLGHNNQPQHF. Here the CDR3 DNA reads TGTGCCAGCAGCTTGGGGCACAACAATCAGCCCCAGCATTTT.

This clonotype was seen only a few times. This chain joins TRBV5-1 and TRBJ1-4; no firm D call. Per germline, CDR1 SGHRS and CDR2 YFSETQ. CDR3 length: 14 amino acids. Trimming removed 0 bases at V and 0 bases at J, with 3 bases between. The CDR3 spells CASSLGSTNEKLFF. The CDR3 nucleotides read TGCGCCAGCAGCTTGGGATCAACTAATGAAAAACTGTTTTTT.

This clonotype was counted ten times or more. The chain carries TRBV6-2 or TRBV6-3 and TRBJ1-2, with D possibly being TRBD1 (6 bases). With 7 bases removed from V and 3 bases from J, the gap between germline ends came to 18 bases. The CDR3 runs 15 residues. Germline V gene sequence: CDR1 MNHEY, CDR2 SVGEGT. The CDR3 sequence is CASNPLHREHYGYTF. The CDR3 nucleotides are TGTGCCAGCAATCCCCTCCACAGGGAGCACTATGGCTACACCTTC.

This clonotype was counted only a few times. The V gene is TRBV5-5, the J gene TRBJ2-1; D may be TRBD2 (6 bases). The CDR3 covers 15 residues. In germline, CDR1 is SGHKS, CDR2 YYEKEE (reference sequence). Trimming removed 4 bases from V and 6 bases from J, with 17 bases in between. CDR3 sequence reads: CASSRSGGVGNEQFF. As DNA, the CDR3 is TGTGCCAGCAGCAGGAGCGGAGGGGTAGGCAATGAGCAGTTCTTC.